This T cell receptor beta chain was obtained from a study of blood T cell repertoires in COVID-19. Whole-study context: Sample material is recorded as cDNA or gDNA derived from T cells, B-cell-depleted T cells, or PBMCs.

Assay used: immunoSEQ multiplex PCR; TCRdb lists only in-frame clones, some missing. Here the sample spans a few hundred thousand clones, approximately 81% being singletons. Germline CDR1 and CDR2: SGHDT and YYEEEE. Between the trimmed V and J ends, which lost 2 bases and 3 bases, there was a span of 2 bases. This CDR3 has 11 amino acids. Sequenced sample: peripheral blood. V gene TRBV5-6 combines with J gene TRBJ2-5; D gene uncertain. This sequence originates from a man in his forties or fifties with acute or convalescent COVID-19. The CDR3 here is CASSFKETQYF. The CDR3 DNA follows: TGTGCCAGCAGCTTTAAAGAGACCCAGTACTTC.